This TCR beta chain came from a study of shared clonotypes between healthy human individuals. As for the study in general: Used for every donor were three CD4 naive, three CD4 memory, two CD8 naive and one CD8 memory plate. Study conclusions and caveats: Rarefaction exposed incomplete sorted-subset sequencing despite large depth.

Every contributor of samples was a Caucasian grown-up residing in Nashville, Tennessee. In replicate PCRs of sorted subsets, around 200 ng DNA, about 30,000 T cell genomes, was used. Only in-frame clones appear in the TCRdb table, and some are missing; sequencing was by immunoSEQ multiplex PCR. The sample includes about 2,500,000 clones, 90% to 95% of them seen just once. A note on this clone: As yet, its antigen is unknown.

The sample comprised naive CD4+ T cells sorted from blood. Described subset: CD45RA+ positively selected. This clonotype was obtained from a man aged 18 to 29 in good health.

The DNA of the CDR3 is TGTGCCAGCAGTGCCGGGAATACGTACAATGAGCAGTTCTTC. This translates into CASSAGNTYNEQFF. V is TRBV5-4 and J is TRBJ2-1, with a weak D call TRBD2 (5 bases). The germline gives CDR1 SGHNT, CDR2 YYREEE (reference sequence). V lost 5 bases and J lost 4, with 13 bases in between. This CDR3 spans 14 amino acids.